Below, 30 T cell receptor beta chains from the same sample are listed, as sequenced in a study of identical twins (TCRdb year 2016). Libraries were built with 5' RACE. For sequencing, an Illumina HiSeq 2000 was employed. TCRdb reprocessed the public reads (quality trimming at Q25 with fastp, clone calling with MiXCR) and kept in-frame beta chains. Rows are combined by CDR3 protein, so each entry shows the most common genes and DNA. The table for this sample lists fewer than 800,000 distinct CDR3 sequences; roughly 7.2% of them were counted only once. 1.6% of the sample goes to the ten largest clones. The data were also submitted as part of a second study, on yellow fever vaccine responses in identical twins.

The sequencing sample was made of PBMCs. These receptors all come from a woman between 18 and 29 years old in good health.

The CDR3 nucleotides read TGTGCCAGCAGCGATGTCCCCCCCCTACCGGATCAATTAATGGGATACTACGAGCAGTACTTC. It is translated as CASSDVPPLPDQLMGYYEQYF. The rearrangement joins TRBV5-6 to TRBJ2-7, with no clear D. The CDR3 sequence is 21 residues long. Trimming left V 4 bases short and J 3 bases short, with 35 bases between. From germline, CDR1 is SGHDT and CDR2 YYEEEE. The full variable domain, its missing parts supplied by reference TRBV5-6 and TRBJ2-7, is DAGVTQSPTHLIKTRGQQVTLRCSPKSGHDTVSWYQQALGQGPQFIFQYYEEEERQRGNFPDRFSGHQFPNYSSELNVNALLLGDSALYLCASSDVPPLPDQLMGYYEQYFGPGTRLTVT.

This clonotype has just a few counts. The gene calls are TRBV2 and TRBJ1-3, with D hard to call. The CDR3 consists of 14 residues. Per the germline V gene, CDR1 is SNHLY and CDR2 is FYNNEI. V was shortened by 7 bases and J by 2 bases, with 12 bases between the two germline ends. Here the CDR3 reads CASTPGYPGNTIYF. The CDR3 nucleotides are TGTGCCAGCACCCCGGGATACCCTGGAAACACCATATATTTT.

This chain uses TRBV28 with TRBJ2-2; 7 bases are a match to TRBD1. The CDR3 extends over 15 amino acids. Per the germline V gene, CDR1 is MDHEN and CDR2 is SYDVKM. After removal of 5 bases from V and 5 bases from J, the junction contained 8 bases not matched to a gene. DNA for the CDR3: TGTGCCAGCAGTGGGGTGGACAGGCAAACCGGGGAGCTGTTTTTT. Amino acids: CASSGVDRQTGELFF. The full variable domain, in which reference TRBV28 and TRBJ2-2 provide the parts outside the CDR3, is DVKVTQSSRYLVKRTGEKVFLECVQDMDHENMFWYRQDPGLGLRLIYFSYDVKMKEKGDIPEGYSVSREKKERFSLILESASTNQTSMYLCASSGVDRQTGELFFGEGSRLTVL.

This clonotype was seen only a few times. The DNA for the CDR3 is TGTGCCACCACCCCGGGACAGGTGGATGAGCAGTTCTTC. Translation: CATTPGQVDEQFF. The gene calls are TRBV15 and TRBJ2-1, with TRBD1 matching 8 bases. Trimming cost V 7 bases and J 8 bases; bases outside gene matches: 7. This CDR3 region has 13 residues. The germline gives CDR1 LNHNV, CDR2 YYDKDF (reference sequence).

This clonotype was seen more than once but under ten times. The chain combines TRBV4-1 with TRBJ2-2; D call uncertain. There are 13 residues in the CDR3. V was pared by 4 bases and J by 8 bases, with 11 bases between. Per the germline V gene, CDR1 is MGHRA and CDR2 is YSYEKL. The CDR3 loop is CASSRTEGGELFF. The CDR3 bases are TGCGCCAGCAGCCGTACCGAAGGAGGGGAGCTGTTTTTT.

The CDR3 region is CASSQSRGGTQENIQYF. The CDR3 coding sequence is TGTGCCAGCAGCCAATCCCGGGGGGGGACCCAAGAAAACATTCAGTACTTC. V is TRBV4-2 and J is TRBJ2-4, with 8 bases aligning to TRBD2. The CDR3 has 17 residues. Per germline, CDR1 LGHNA and CDR2 YNFKEQ. Losses at the gene ends were 2 bases for V and 5 bases for J; bases not matched to a gene: 11.

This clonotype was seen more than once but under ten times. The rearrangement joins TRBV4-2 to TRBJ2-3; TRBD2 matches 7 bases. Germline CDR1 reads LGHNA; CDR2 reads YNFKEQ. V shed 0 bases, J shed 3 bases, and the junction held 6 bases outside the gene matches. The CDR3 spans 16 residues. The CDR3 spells CASSQDKAGSTDTQYF. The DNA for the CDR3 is TGTGCCAGCAGCCAAGATAAAGCGGGGAGTACAGATACGCAGTATTTT.

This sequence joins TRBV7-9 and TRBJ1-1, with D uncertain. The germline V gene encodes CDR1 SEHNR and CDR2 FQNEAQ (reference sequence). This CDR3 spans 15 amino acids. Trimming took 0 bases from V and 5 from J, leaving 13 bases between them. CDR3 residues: CASSLASVLGTEAFF. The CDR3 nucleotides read TGTGCCAGCAGCTTAGCTTCGGTCCTGGGGACTGAAGCTTTCTTT.

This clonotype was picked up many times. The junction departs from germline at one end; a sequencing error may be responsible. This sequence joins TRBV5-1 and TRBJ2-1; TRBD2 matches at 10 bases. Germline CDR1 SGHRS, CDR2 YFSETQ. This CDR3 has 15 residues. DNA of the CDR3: TGTGCCAGCAGCGGGGGGGGGAGCTCCTACAATGAGCAGTTCTTC. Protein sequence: CASSGGGSSYNEQFF.

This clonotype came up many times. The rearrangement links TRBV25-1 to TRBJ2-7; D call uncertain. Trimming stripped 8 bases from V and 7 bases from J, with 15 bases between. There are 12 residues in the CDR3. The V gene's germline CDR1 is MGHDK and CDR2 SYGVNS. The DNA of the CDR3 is TGTGCCAGCTCACTGGTTGGTACTGAGCAGTACTTC. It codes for CASSLVGTEQYF.

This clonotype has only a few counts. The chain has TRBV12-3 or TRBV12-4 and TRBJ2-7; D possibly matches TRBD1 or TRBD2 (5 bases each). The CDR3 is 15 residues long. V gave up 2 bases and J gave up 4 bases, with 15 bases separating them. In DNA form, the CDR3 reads TGTGCCAGCAGTTTAACTTCCAGTGGGGGATACGAGCAGTACTTC. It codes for CASSLTSSGGYEQYF.

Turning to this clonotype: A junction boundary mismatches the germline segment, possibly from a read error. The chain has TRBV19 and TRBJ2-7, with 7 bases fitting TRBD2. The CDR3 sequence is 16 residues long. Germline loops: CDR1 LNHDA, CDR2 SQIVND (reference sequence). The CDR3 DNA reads TGTGCCGGTAGTAGTCCCCCCGGACTAGAGCTTGGCGAGCAGTACTTC. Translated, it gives CAGSSPPGLELGEQYF.

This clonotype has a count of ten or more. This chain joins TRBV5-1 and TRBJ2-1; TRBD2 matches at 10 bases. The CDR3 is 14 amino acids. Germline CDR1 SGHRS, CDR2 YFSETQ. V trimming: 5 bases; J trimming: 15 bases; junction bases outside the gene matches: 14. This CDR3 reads CASSPQAGGPLLFF. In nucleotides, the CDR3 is TGCGCCAGCAGTCCTCAAGCGGGAGGGCCTCTTTTGTTCTTC.

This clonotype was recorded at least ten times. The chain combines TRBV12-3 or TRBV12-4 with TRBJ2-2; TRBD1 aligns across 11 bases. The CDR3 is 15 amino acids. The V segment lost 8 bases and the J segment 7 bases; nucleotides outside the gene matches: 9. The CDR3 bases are TGTGCCAGCGGCCTGGACAGGGGGCTAGTCGGGGAGCTGTTTTTT. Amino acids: CASGLDRGLVGELFF.

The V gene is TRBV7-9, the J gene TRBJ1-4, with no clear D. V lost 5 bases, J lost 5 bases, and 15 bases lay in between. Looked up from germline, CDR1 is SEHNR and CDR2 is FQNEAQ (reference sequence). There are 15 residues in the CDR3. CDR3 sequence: CASSPAPGLNEKLFF. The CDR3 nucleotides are TGTGCCAGCAGCCCCGCTCCAGGACTCAATGAAAAACTGTTTTTT.

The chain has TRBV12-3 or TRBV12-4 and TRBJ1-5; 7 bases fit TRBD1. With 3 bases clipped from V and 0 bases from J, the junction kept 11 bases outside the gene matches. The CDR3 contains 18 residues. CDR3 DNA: TGTGCCAGCAGTTTCCTCCGACAGGGCACACATAGCAATCAGCCCCAGCATTTT. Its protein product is CASSFLRQGTHSNQPQHF.

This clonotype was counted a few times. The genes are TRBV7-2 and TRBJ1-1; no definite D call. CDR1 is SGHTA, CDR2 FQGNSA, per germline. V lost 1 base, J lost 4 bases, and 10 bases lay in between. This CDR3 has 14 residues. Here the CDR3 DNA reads TGTGCCAGCAGCTTAGTTAATTGGGGCACTGAAGCTTTCTTT. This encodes CASSLVNWGTEAFF.

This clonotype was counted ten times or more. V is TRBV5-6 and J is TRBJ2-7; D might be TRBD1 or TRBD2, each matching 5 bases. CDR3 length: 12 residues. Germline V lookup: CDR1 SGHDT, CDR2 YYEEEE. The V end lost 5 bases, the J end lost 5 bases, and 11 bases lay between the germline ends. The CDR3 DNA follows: TGTGCCAGCAGGGGCAGGGACCACGAGCAGTACTTC. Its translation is CASRGRDHEQYF.

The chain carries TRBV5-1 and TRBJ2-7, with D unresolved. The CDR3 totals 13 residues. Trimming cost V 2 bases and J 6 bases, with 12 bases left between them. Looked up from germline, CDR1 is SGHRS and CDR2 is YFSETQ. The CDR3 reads CASSFGITPEQYF. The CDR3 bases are TGCGCCAGCAGCTTTGGGATAACACCCGAGCAGTACTTC.

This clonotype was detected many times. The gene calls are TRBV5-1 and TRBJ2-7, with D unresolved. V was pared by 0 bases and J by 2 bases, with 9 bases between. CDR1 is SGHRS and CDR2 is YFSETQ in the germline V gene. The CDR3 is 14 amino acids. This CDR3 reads CASSLEHTTYEQYV. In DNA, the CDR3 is TGCGCCAGCAGCTTGGAACACACTACCTACGAGCAGTACGTC.

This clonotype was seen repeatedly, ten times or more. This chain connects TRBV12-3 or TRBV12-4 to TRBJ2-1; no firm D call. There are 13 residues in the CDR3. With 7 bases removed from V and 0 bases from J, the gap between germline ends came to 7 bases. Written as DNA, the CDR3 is TGTGCCAGCAAGAGGACCTCCTACAATGAGCAGTTCTTC. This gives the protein CASKRTSYNEQFF.

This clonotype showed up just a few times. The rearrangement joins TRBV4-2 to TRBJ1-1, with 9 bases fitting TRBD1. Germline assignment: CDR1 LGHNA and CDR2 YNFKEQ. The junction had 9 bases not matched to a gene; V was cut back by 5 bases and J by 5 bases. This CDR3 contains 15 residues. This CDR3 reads CASSVTQGARTEAFF. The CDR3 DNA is TGTGCCAGCAGCGTAACACAGGGGGCAAGGACTGAAGCTTTCTTT.

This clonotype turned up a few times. DNA of the CDR3: TGTGCCAGCAATCTCGCACACACCGGGGAGCTGTTTTTT. Amino acid sequence: CASNLAHTGELFF. The chain employs TRBV2 and TRBJ2-2, with D unclear. The CDR3 length is 13 residues. CDR1 and CDR2 (germline): SNHLY, FYNNEI. The germline V and J ends were trimmed by 7 bases and 3 bases, with 9 bases remaining between them.

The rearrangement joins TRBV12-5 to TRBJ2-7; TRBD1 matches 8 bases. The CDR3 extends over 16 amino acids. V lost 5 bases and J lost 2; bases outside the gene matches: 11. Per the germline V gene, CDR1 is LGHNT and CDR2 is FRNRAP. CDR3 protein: CASGATGGQRPYEQYF. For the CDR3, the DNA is TGTGCTAGTGGTGCTACAGGGGGACAGAGACCCTACGAGCAGTACTTC.

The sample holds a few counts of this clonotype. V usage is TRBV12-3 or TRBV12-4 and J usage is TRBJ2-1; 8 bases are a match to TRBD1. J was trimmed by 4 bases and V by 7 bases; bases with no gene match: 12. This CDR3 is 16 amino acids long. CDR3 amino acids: CASTTRGLTPYNEQFF. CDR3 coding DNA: TGTGCCAGCACCACCAGGGGGCTGACCCCGTACAATGAGCAGTTCTTC.

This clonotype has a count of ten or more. Written as DNA, the CDR3 is TGCGCCAGCAAACTAGCAGTTGAGCAGTTCTTC. Translating gives CASKLAVEQFF. This chain connects TRBV5-1 to TRBJ2-1, with D perhaps matching TRBD2 (6 bases). CDR3 length equals 11 residues. Germline CDR1 reads SGHRS; CDR2 reads YFSETQ. Trimming pared 6 bases from V and 9 bases from J, leaving 10 bases between.

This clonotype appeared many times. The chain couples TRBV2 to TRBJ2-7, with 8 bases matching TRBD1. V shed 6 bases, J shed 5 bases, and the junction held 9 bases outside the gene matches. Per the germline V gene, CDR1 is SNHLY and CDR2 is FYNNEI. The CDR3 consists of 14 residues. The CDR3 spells CASRQQGEFDEQYF. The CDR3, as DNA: TGTGCCAGCAGGCAACAGGGGGAATTCGACGAGCAGTACTTC.

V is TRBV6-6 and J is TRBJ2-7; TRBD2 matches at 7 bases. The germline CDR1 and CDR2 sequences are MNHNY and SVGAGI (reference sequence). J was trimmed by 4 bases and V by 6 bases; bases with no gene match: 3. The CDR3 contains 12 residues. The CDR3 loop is CASSPSGYEQYV. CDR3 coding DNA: TGTGCCAGCAGCCCTAGCGGTTACGAGCAGTACGTC.

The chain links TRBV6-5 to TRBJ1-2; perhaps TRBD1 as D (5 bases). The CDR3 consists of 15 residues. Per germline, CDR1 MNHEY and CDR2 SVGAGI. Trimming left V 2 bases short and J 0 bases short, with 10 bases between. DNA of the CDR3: TGTGCCAGCAGTTACAGAGGGGTAACTAACTATGGCTACACCTTC. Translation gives CASSYRGVTNYGYTF.

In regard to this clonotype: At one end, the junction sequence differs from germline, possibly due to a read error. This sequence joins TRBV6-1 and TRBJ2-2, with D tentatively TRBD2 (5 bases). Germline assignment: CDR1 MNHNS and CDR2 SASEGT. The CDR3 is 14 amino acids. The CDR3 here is CASVRALSTGELYF. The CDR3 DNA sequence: TGTGCCAGCGTCCGGGCCCTCTCAACCGGGGAGCTGTATTTT.